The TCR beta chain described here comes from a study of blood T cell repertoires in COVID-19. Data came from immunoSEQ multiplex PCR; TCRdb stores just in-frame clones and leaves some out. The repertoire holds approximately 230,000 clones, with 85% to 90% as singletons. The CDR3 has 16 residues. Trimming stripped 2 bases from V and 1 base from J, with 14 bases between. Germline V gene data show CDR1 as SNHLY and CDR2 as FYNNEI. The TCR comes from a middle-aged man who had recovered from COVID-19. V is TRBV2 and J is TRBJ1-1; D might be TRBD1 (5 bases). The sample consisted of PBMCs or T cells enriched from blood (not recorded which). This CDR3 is CASSERGGETNTEAFF. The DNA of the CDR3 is TGTGCCAGCAGTGAAAGGGGCGGGGAAACGAACACTGAAGCTTTCTTT.